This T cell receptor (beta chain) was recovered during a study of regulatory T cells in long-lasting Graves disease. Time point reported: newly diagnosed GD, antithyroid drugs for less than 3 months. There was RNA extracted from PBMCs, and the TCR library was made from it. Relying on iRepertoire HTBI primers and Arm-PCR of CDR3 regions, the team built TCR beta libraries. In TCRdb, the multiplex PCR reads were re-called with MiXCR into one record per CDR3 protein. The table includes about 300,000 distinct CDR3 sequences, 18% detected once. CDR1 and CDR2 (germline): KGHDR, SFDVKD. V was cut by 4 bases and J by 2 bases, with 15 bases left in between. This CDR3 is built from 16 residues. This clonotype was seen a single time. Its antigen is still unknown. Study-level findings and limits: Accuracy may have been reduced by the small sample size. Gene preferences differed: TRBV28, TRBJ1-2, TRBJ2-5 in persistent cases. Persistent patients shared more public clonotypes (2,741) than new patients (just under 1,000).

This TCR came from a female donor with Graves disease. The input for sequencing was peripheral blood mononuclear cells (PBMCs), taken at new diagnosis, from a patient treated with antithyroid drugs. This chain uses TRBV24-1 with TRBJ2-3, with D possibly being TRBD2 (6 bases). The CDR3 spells CATSDLSSVPTDTQYF. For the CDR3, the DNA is TGTGCCACCAGTGACCTATCTAGCGTACCCACAGATACGCAGTATTTT.